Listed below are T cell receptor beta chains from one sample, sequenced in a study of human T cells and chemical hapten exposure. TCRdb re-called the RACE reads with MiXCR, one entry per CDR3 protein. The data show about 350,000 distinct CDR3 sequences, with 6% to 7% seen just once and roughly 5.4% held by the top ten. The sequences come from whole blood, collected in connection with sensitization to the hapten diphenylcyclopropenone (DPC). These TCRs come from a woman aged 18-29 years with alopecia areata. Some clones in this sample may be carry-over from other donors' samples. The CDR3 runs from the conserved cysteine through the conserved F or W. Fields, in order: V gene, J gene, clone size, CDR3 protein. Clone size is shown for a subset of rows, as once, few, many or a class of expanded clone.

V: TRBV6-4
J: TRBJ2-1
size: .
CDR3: CASSGQGGPNEQFF

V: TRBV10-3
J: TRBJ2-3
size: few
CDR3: CAISATDTQYF

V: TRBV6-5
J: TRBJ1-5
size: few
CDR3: CASRGGTGNQPQHF

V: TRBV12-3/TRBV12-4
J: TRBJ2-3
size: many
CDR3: CASSLDRDTQYF

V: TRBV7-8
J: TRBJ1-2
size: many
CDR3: CASSLHPLNGYTF

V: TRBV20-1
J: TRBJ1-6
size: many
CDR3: CSALRGLGSPLHF

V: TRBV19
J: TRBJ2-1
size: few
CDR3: CASSPGTSSYNEQFF

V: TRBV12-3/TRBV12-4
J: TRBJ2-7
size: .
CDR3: CASSAQGDTYEQYF

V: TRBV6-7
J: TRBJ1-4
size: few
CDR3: CASSKKGAGKLFF

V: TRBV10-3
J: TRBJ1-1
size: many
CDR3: CAISGDREGSFF

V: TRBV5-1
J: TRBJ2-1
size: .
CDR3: CASSLVLNEQFF

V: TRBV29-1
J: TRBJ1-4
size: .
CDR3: CSVGQNNEKLFF

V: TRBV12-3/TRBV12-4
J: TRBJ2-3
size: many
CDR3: CASSPNTDTQYF

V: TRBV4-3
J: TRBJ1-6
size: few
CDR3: CASSQDSAHRGLSYNSPLHF

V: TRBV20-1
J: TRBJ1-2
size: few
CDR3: CSATEGTNYGYTF

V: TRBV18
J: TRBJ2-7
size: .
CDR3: CASSRDGSSYEQYF

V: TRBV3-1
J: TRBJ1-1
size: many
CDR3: CASSQEKNTEAFF

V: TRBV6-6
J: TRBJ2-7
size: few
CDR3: CASSSSGTGGGYEQYF

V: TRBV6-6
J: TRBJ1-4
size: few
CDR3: CASSYANRGRGTNEKLFF